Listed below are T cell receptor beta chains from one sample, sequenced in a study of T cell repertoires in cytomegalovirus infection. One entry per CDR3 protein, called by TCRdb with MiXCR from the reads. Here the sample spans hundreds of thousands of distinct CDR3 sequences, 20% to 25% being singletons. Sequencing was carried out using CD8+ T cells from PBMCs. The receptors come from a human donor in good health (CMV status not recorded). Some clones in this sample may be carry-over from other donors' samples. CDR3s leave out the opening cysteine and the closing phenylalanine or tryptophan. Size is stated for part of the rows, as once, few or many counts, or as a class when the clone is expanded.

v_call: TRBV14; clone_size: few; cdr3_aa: ASSQEIPQPDTQY
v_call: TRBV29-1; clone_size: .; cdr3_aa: SVQGAGVTEAF
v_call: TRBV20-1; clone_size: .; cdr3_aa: SARPWGLELNTEAF
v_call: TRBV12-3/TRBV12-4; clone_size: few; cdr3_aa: ASSQFPGPREQY
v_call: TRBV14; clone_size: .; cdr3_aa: ASSQAPWETQY
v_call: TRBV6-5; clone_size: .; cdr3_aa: ASRDDSGAQETQY
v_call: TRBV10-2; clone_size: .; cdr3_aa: ATKNRDGYT
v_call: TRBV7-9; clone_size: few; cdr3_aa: ASSEGASEQF
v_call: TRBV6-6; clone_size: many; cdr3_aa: ASSFFIGEGSSNQPQH
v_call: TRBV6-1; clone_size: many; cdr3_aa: ASSEEWVMYTEAF
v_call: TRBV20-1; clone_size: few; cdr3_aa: SARDSGTGTYEQY
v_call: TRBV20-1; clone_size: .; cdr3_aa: SARSRGGTYEQY
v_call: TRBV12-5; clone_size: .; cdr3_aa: ASKAGHQETQY
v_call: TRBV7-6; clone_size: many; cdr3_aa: ASSLSEANVLT
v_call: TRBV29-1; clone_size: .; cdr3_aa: SVEERGRGTGELF